The 29 T cell receptor beta chains listed next were all sequenced from one sample in a study of early T cells in non-severe SARS-CoV-2 infection. One entry per CDR3 protein results from TCRdb running MiXCR on the 5' RACE reads. The repertoire holds under 45,000 distinct CDR3 sequences, with 6% to 8.5% as singletons. Sequencing was performed on whole blood, taken at baseline. The source of these receptors is an adult who was a healthcare worker with PCR-confirmed SARS-CoV-2 infection or an uninfected control (not recorded which).

This clonotype showed up just a few times. V gene TRBV20-1 combines with J gene TRBJ1-1; a weak D match, TRBD1 (5 bases). The CDR3 has 16 residues. V was cut by 3 bases and J by 0 bases, with 17 bases left in between. CDR1 and CDR2 from the germline V gene are DFQATT and SNEGSKA (reference sequence). The CDR3 bases are TGCAGTGCTAGCGGTAGGGGCAGCCTTATGAACACTGAAGCTTTCTTT. This sequence encodes CSASGRGSLMNTEAFF.

This clonotype was observed many times. CDR3 in amino acids: CASSFPGTETYEQYF. DNA for the CDR3: TGTGCCAGCAGTTTCCCCGGGACAGAGACCTACGAGCAGTACTTC. The genes are TRBV6-6 and TRBJ2-7; 7 bases map to TRBD1. CDR3 length equals 15 residues. Germline CDR1 MNHNY, CDR2 SVGAGI (reference sequence). Unmatched junction bases numbered 8, after V lost 4 bases and J lost 2 bases.

In this sample, this clonotype turned up a few times. The chain combines TRBV30 with TRBJ1-5; 7 nucleotides match TRBD1. The CDR3 sequence is 14 residues long. J lost 4 bases, V lost 3 bases, and 6 bases had no gene match. Germline V gene lookup returns CDR1 GTSNPN and CDR2 SVGIG (reference sequence). CDR3 in DNA: TGTGCCTGGAGAACCGGACAGGAAAATCAGCCCCAGCATTTT. Amino acids: CAWRTGQENQPQHF.

The chain recombines TRBV20-1 with TRBJ2-5; 9 positions agree with TRBD2. CDR1 and CDR2 (germline): DFQATT, SNEGSKA (reference sequence). CDR3 length: 14 amino acids. V shed 1 base and J 0 bases; nucleotides not matched to a gene: 0. CDR3 protein: CSARASGDQETQYF. DNA for the CDR3: TGCAGTGCTAGAGCTAGCGGGGACCAAGAGACCCAGTACTTC.

This clonotype was detected a few times. This chain uses TRBV28 with TRBJ1-4, with D tentatively TRBD1 (5 bases). Trimming left V 7 bases short and J 1 base short, with 16 bases between. The germline CDR1 and CDR2 sequences are MDHEN and SYDVKM. The CDR3 consists of 16 residues. The CDR3 DNA reads TGTGCCAGCACAAACGGGGGGAAAGGAACTAATGAAAAACTGTTTTTT. It encodes CASTNGGKGTNEKLFF.

Ten or more counts support this clonotype. The chain is built from TRBV15 and TRBJ2-1, with 7 bases identical to TRBD1. CDR3 size: 14 residues. The germline gives CDR1 LNHNV, CDR2 YYDKDF (reference sequence). V shed 8 bases, J shed 7 bases, and the junction held 11 bases outside the gene matches. CDR3 loop: CATLGQDLGNEQFF. CDR3 in DNA: TGTGCCACCCTCGGACAGGACCTTGGGAATGAGCAGTTCTTC.

This chain connects TRBV6-2 or TRBV6-3 to TRBJ2-1, with D possibly being TRBD1 (6 bases). The CDR3 is 17 amino acids. CDR1 and CDR2 (germline): MNHEY, SVGEGT. The V end was cut by 2 bases, the J end by 5 bases, with 19 bases between. The CDR3 DNA reads TGTGCCAGCAGTTACGCCAACACAGGGATAATTCACAATGAGCAGTTCTTC. It translates to CASSYANTGIIHNEQFF.

The table lists this clonotype with many counts. In DNA, the CDR3 is TGTGCCAGCAGCAAAACCGGGACTAGCGGGATTGGGGCCCCCTACGAGCAGTACTTC. Its protein is CASSKTGTSGIGAPYEQYF. The chain employs TRBV11-2 and TRBJ2-7; 13 positions match TRBD2. Unmatched junction bases numbered 15, after V lost 5 bases and J lost 2 bases. Per the germline V gene, CDR1 is SGHAT and CDR2 is FQNNGV. The CDR3 contains 19 residues.

The chain couples TRBV5-6 to TRBJ2-5, with D unresolved. Germline assignment: CDR1 SGHDT and CDR2 YYEEEE. The CDR3 length is 12 residues. V shed 1 base and J shed 4 bases, with 5 bases lying between them. CDR3 DNA sequence: TGTGCCAGCAGCTTGAGAGGAGAGACCCAGTACTTC. Protein: CASSLRGETQYF.

In this sample, this clonotype turned up many times. CDR3: CASSATSDGEQFF. The CDR3, as DNA: TGTGCCAGCAGCGCTACTAGCGACGGTGAGCAGTTCTTC. The V gene is TRBV11-3, the J gene TRBJ2-1; 7 nucleotides match TRBD2. Germline CDR1 reads SGHNT; CDR2 reads YENEEA. The CDR3 is 13 amino acids. V dropped 5 bases and J dropped 9; count of bases not matched to a gene: 7.

This clonotype was seen ten or more times. The rearrangement uses TRBV6-1 and TRBJ1-1; D is undetermined. The germline V gene has CDR1 MNHNS and CDR2 SASEGT. The length of the CDR3 is 15 residues. The V end lost 6 bases, the J end lost 1 base, and 15 bases lay between the germline ends. The CDR3 loop reads CASSPILGGNTEAFF. CDR3 in DNA: TGTGCCAGCAGCCCCATTCTGGGAGGGAACACTGAAGCTTTCTTT.

This clonotype was picked up a small number of times. The J gene is TRBJ1-2, the V gene TRBV25-1; a possible D gene is TRBD1 (6 bases). Germline-derived CDR1 and CDR2 are MGHDK and SYGVNS. V dropped 2 bases and J dropped 7 bases, with 11 bases sitting between them. The CDR3 contains 13 residues. CDR3 sequence: CASSEQGTIGYTF. CDR3 DNA sequence: TGTGCCAGCAGTGAACAGGGGACCATTGGCTACACCTTC.

This clonotype was detected ten times or more. The J gene is TRBJ2-3, the V gene TRBV5-1, with 9 positions matching TRBD2. V was clipped by 3 bases and J by 1 base; unmatched bases: 3. This CDR3 comprises 15 residues. Germline V gene sequence: CDR1 SGHRS, CDR2 YFSETQ. The CDR3 nucleotides read TGCGCCAGCAGCTCGCCTAGCGGGGGCACAGATACGCAGTATTTT. Translated: CASSSPSGGTDTQYF.

V gene TRBV12-3 or TRBV12-4 combines with J gene TRBJ1-1; no clear D gene. The ends were cut back, 4 bases at V and 8 bases at J, with 8 bases in the middle. The CDR3 runs to 11 residues. The CDR3 reads CASSSRAEAFF. The CDR3 region has the DNA TGTGCCAGCAGTTCTCGCGCCGAAGCTTTCTTT.

This clonotype was seen many times. The J gene is TRBJ2-7, the V gene TRBV7-2; TRBD2 agrees at 9 bases. CDR3 length equals 17 residues. Trimming at V came to 3 bases and at J to 4 bases, leaving 13 bases not matched to a gene. Germline V gives CDR1 SGHTA, CDR2 FQGNSA. CDR3 sequence (DNA): TGTGCCAGCAGCTTGGGACTAGCACCCCGGGAGCCGTACGAGCAGTACTTC. Translation: CASSLGLAPREPYEQYF. The full variable domain, completed using reference TRBV7-2 and TRBJ2-7, is GAGVSQSPSNKVTEKGKDVELRCDPISGHTALYWYRQSLGQGLEFLIYFQGNSAPDKSGLPSDRFSAERTGGSVSTLTIQRTQQEDSAVYLCASSLGLAPREPYEQYFGPGTRLTVT.

The chain uses TRBV11-2 and TRBJ2-5; D is unresolved. V gave up 5 bases and J gave up 0 bases, with 10 bases separating them. Germline V gene sequence: CDR1 SGHAT, CDR2 FQNNGV. CDR3 size: 14 residues. The CDR3 DNA sequence: TGTGCCAGCAGCCAGAGCACGTACCAAGAGACCCAGTACTTC. It specifies CASSQSTYQETQYF.

This clonotype was seen a handful of times. The chain uses TRBV12-3 or TRBV12-4 and TRBJ1-4; tentative D call: TRBD1 (5 bases). This CDR3 is built from 16 residues. The V end lost 3 bases, the J end lost 3 bases, and 14 bases lay between the germline ends. The CDR3 sequence is CASSFSATDSNEKLFF. The DNA of the CDR3 is TGTGCCAGCAGTTTTTCGGCGACAGACTCTAATGAAAAACTGTTTTTT.

This clonotype was detected ten times or more. The rearrangement uses TRBV29-1 and TRBJ1-1; 11 nucleotides agree with TRBD1. Germline assignment: CDR1 SQVTM and CDR2 ANQGSEA. The CDR3 length is 14 residues. After removal of 4 bases from V and 2 bases from J, the junction contained 3 bases not matched to a gene. For the CDR3, the DNA is TGCAGCGTTGGTAGGACAGGGGGCAACACTGAAGCTTTCTTT. Translation: CSVGRTGGNTEAFF.

This clonotype was detected many times. The chain is built from TRBV7-2 and TRBJ2-2, with 9 bases fitting TRBD2. The trim removed 5 bases at V and 4 bases at J, leaving 14 bases unmatched. The CDR3 is 18 residues long. Per germline, CDR1 SGHTA and CDR2 FQGNSA. This CDR3 is CASSRLGGLAGRTGELFF. Here the CDR3 DNA reads TGTGCCAGCAGCCGATTGGGCGGGCTAGCGGGACGCACCGGGGAGCTGTTTTTT.

The J gene is TRBJ1-4, the V gene TRBV4-1; 8 bases fit TRBD1. This CDR3 comprises 18 residues. The J segment lost 5 bases and the V segment lost 3 bases, leaving 14 bases of the junction unmatched. Germline V gives CDR1 MGHRA, CDR2 YSYEKL. The CDR3 coding sequence is TGCGCCAGCAGCCACTCGACAGGGGTAACGAAAAGAAATGAAAAACTGTTTTTT. Translating gives CASSHSTGVTKRNEKLFF.

This clonotype was seen at least ten times. The V call is TRBV6-2 or TRBV6-3, the J call TRBJ1-2; TRBD1 matches 11 bases. This CDR3 has 14 residues. The V gene end was trimmed by 5 bases and the J gene end by 8 bases; junction bases not matched to a gene: 7. From germline, CDR1 is MNHEY and CDR2 SVGEGT. The CDR3, as DNA: TGTGCCAGCAGTCCTGGACAGGGGGCGAGAGGCTACACCTTC. Encoded protein: CASSPGQGARGYTF.

At least ten counts were recorded for this clonotype. The chain is built from TRBV12-5 and TRBJ2-7; maybe TRBD2 (6 bases). Germline values: CDR1 LGHNT, CDR2 FRNRAP. This CDR3 spans 12 amino acids. V shed 5 bases and J shed 3 bases, with 8 bases lying between them. CDR3 bases: TGTGCTAGTGGTCGGGACTTCTACGAGCAGTACTTC. Translated, it gives CASGRDFYEQYF.

The chain combines TRBV28 with TRBJ1-6; tentative D call: TRBD1 (6 bases). With 3 bases removed from V and 10 bases from J, the gap between germline ends came to 16 bases. The CDR3 length is 15 residues. The germline gives CDR1 MDHEN, CDR2 SYDVKM. The CDR3 sequence is CASSFMRGIDSPLHF. In nucleotides, the CDR3 is TGTGCCAGCAGTTTTATGAGGGGGATAGACTCACCCCTCCACTTT.

V and J are TRBV5-1 and TRBJ1-2, with TRBD1 matching 7 bases. V lost 6 bases to trimming and J lost 8 bases; unmatched junction nucleotides: 10. Germline lookup yields CDR1 SGHRS and CDR2 YFSETQ. This CDR3 is 13 amino acids long. The CDR3 loop is CASTNDRVGGYTF. The CDR3 DNA reads TGCGCCAGCACCAACGACAGGGTTGGAGGCTACACCTTC.

V usage is TRBV2 and J usage is TRBJ2-4; 8 bases are shared with TRBD2. Per the germline V gene, CDR1 is SNHLY and CDR2 is FYNNEI. Germline trimming cut 2 bases from V and 6 bases from J; bases unmatched to any gene: 0. The CDR3 contains 13 residues. Here the CDR3 DNA reads TGTGCCAGCAGTGAAAGCGGGGGAAACATTCAGTACTTC. Its protein is CASSESGGNIQYF.

This clonotype has ten or more counts. CDR3: CATSAKSRGEQYF. The CDR3 coding sequence is TGTGCCACTTCCGCGAAAAGCCGCGGGGAGCAGTACTTC. The chain carries TRBV24-1 and TRBJ2-7, with D tentatively TRBD2 (5 bases). V lost 10 bases, J lost 7 bases, and 19 bases lay in between. This CDR3 contains 13 residues. Germline-derived CDR1 and CDR2 are KGHDR and SFDVKD.

This clonotype was detected ten times or more. Here the CDR3 DNA reads TGTGCCAGCAGCTTGGTTGGTGCGGGAGTTGAGCAGTACTTC. Protein sequence: CASSLVGAGVEQYF. The chain has TRBV5-4 and TRBJ2-7; 7 bases align to TRBD2. Germline loops: CDR1 SGHNT, CDR2 YYREEE (reference sequence). The V gene end was trimmed by 0 bases and the J gene end by 7 bases; junction bases not matched to a gene: 7. CDR3 length equals 14 residues.

The chain is built from TRBV10-3 and TRBJ2-6; D ambiguous. This CDR3 contains 18 residues. Germline CDR1 and CDR2: ENHRY and SYGVKD. With 2 bases removed from V and 0 bases from J, the gap between germline ends came to 14 bases. CDR3 loop: CAISEIGRLSSGANVLTF. The CDR3 nucleotides read TGTGCCATCAGTGAGATTGGGCGTCTTAGCTCTGGGGCCAACGTCCTGACTTTC.

This clonotype has more than one count but fewer than ten. This sequence joins TRBV20-1 and TRBJ1-1; D ambiguous. The CDR3 has 11 residues. Trimming cost V 5 bases and J 5 bases, with 9 bases left between them. Germline loops: CDR1 DFQATT, CDR2 SNEGSKA (reference sequence). As DNA, the CDR3 is TGCAGTGCTCCTCGCGGGACTGAAGCTTTCTTT. Translation gives CSAPRGTEAFF.